This T cell receptor (beta chain) was captured by sequencing in a study of T cell repertoires in cytomegalovirus infection. Looking at the study overall: Well-studied HLA-B-restricted epitopes and recently identified HLA-C-restricted epitopes of CMV were both used in the study. Public TCR beta signature analysis indicated the presence of both CMV infection and matching HLA type. Study-wide results and caveats: CMV-specific TCR beta clonotypes restricted by HLA-C were the ones dominating the ex vivo response. Carriers of CMV and the relevant HLA type were discriminated by public TCR beta frequency.

Each CDR3 protein gets one entry after TCRdb re-called the reads with MiXCR. The data show around 77,000 distinct CDR3 sequences, 20% to 25% seen once. Germline V gives CDR1 DFQATT, CDR2 SNEGSKA (reference sequence). The junction had 10 bases not matched to a gene; V was cut back by 0 bases and J by 5 bases. The CDR3 is 15 amino acids. Notes on this clonotype: Its antigen remains unknown.

The material was CD8+ T cells from cultured PBMCs, obtained from culture after CMV antigen stimulation. The clonotype comes from a human donor in good health (CMV status not recorded). Some clones in this sample may be carry-over from other donors' samples. The rearrangement links TRBV20-1 to TRBJ2-7, with 7 bases matching TRBD1. CDR3: CSARDRPKQGNEQYF. The CDR3 DNA follows: TGCAGTGCTAGAGATAGACCAAAACAGGGGAACGAGCAGTACTTC.